These 23 T cell receptor beta chains were all obtained from the same sample, sequenced in a study of T cell changes during pregnancy in multiple sclerosis. Profiling relied on immunoSEQ multiplex PCR, and the TCRdb table lists in-frame clones only, not all of them. The sample has around 50,000 clones; around 90% are singletons. Material: CD4+ T cells from peripheral blood mononuclear cells, obtained in the third trimester of pregnancy. The receptors derive from a female donor with multiple sclerosis, enrolled in a pregnancy study.

The chain couples TRBV14 to TRBJ2-2; D is undetermined. Trimming left V 2 bases short and J 2 bases short, with 6 bases between. The CDR3 consists of 14 residues. Germline V gene sequence: CDR1 SGHDN, CDR2 FVKESK. CDR3 nucleotides: TGTGCCAGCAGCCAACCGACTAACACCGGGGAGCTGTTTTTT. Translation: CASSQPTNTGELFF.

The chain uses TRBV5-1 and TRBJ2-3; TRBD2 matches at 11 bases. Germline V gives CDR1 SGHRS, CDR2 YFSETQ. The CDR3 totals 19 residues. V lost 0 bases and J lost 0; bases outside the gene matches: 9. In DNA form, the CDR3 reads TGCGCCAGCAGCTTGGGGACCCCTAGCGGGGGGACTAGCACAGATACGCAGTATTTT. This translates into CASSLGTPSGGTSTDTQYF.

The chain carries TRBV2 and TRBJ1-5; tentative D call: TRBD1 (6 bases). Germline V gives CDR1 SNHLY, CDR2 FYNNEI. The V end was cut by 5 bases, the J end by 4 bases, with 18 bases between. The CDR3 runs to 16 residues. CDR3 sequence reads: CASSQDRRSINQPQHF. The CDR3 nucleotides read TGTGCCAGCAGTCAGGACAGACGAAGTATTAATCAGCCCCAGCATTTT.

This CDR3 reads CASSESPRRDTEAFF. CDR3 nucleotides: TGTGCCAGCAGTGAATCCCCGAGGCGGGACACTGAAGCTTTCTTT. J is TRBJ1-1 and V is TRBV6-1; D remains unclear. Trimming left V 2 bases short and J 3 bases short, with 13 bases between. This CDR3 contains 15 residues. The germline gives CDR1 MNHNS, CDR2 SASEGT.

The CDR3 protein is CASSLTGTTNEKLFF. CDR3 bases: TGTGCCAGCTCCTTAACAGGGACAACTAATGAAAAACTGTTTTTT. The V call is TRBV18, the J call TRBJ1-4; perhaps TRBD1 as D (6 bases). The CDR3 runs 15 residues. The ends were cut back, 6 bases at V and 0 bases at J, with 11 bases in the middle. Germline CDR1 and CDR2: KGHSH and LQKENI.

The chain is built from TRBV19 and TRBJ1-2; D perhaps matches TRBD1 (5 bases). CDR1 and CDR2 from the germline V gene are LNHDA and SQIVND (reference sequence). V shed 9 bases and J shed 0 bases, with 17 bases lying between them. The CDR3 has 15 amino acids. The CDR3 DNA sequence: TGTGCCAGCAAACGTTCGTCAGGGACTAACTATGGCTACACCTTC. It codes for CASKRSSGTNYGYTF.

Comments on this clone: No DNA is shown, since the ends of the CDR3 on it are uncertain; the CDR3 is the one TCRdb lists. This sequence joins TRBV28 and TRBJ2-7; the table gives TRBD2 as D, unverified against the DNA. From germline, CDR1 is MDHEN and CDR2 SYDVKM. Both ends counted, the CDR3 spans 16 residues. The chain's CDR3 is CASSYVGGGAIGEQHF.

CDR3 in DNA: TGTGCCAGCTCACCACAGGCCACCGGGGCAGATACGCAGTATTTT. This encodes CASSPQATGADTQYF. The chain links TRBV18 to TRBJ2-3, with TRBD2 as a possible D gene (5 bases). Per germline, CDR1 KGHSH and CDR2 LQKENI. There are 15 residues in the CDR3. V was cut by 1 base and J by 4 bases, with 12 bases left in between.

The rearrangement links TRBV6-1 to TRBJ1-1; TRBD1 matches 9 bases. This CDR3 has 15 amino acids. CDR1 and CDR2 from the germline V gene are MNHNS and SASEGT. The V and J ends lost 7 bases and 1 base, in that order; junction bases with no gene match: 7. CDR3 sequence reads: CASTRTGARNTEAFF. CDR3 DNA sequence: TGTGCCAGCACCCGGACAGGGGCCAGGAACACTGAAGCTTTCTTT.

This clone was detected only once. For the CDR3, the DNA is TGTGCCAGCAGCTTAAAGGCTAGAAAGTTCGCGGTATCCTACAATGAGCAGTTCTTC. This gives the protein CASSLKARKFAVSYNEQFF. The V and J genes are TRBV7-2 and TRBJ2-1; D gene unclear. The CDR3 sequence is 19 residues long. Germline V CDR1 and CDR2: SGHTA, FQGNSA. With 2 bases removed from V and 1 base from J, the gap between germline ends came to 21 bases.

The rearrangement joins TRBV2 to TRBJ1-5; perhaps TRBD1 as D (6 bases). V was cut by 5 bases and J by 0 bases, with 17 bases left in between. The CDR3 runs 17 residues. Germline values: CDR1 SNHLY, CDR2 FYNNEI. The CDR3 DNA reads TGTGCCAGCAGTCAGGGGCCCTTGGGTTATAGCAATCAGCCCCAGCATTTT. Translation: CASSQGPLGYSNQPQHF.

This chain uses TRBV20-1 with TRBJ1-2; D is unclear. V was trimmed by 0 bases and J by 8 bases, leaving 4 bases between them. CDR1 DFQATT and CDR2 SNEGSKA come from the germline V gene (reference sequence). The CDR3 sequence is 10 residues long. This CDR3 reads CSARDAGYTF. CDR3 DNA: TGCAGTGCTAGAGATGCGGGCTACACCTTC.

The V call is TRBV6-5, the J call TRBJ2-2; D possibly corresponds to TRBD2 (6 bases). There are 15 residues in the CDR3. Trimming cost V 10 bases and J 5 bases, with 20 bases left between them. Germline V gene sequence: CDR1 MNHEY, CDR2 SVGAGI. Here the CDR3 reads CATRTPGVGTGELFF. In DNA form, the CDR3 reads TGTGCCACCCGGACTCCGGGGGTAGGGACCGGGGAGCTGTTTTTT.

This rearrangement joins TRBV5-1 to TRBJ2-1; 10 nucleotides align to TRBD2. Trimming cost V 5 bases and J 6 bases; bases outside gene matches: 14. CDR3 length equals 17 residues. Per the germline V gene, CDR1 is SGHRS and CDR2 is YFSETQ. The CDR3 nucleotides read TGCGCCAGCAGTTACTCTCGGGCTAGCGGGGGAACCAATGAGCAGTTCTTC. Translated: CASSYSRASGGTNEQFF.

The chain is built from TRBV30 and TRBJ2-3; D possibly corresponds to TRBD1 (5 bases). V lost 0 bases and J 6 bases, leaving 16 bases between the germline ends. The CDR3 extends over 15 amino acids. Germline assignment: CDR1 GTSNPN and CDR2 SVGIG (reference sequence). This CDR3 is CAWSVKTAWADTQYF. CDR3 bases: TGTGCCTGGAGTGTCAAGACAGCCTGGGCGGATACGCAGTATTTT.

This rearrangement joins TRBV19 to TRBJ2-1; TRBD2 is a possible D gene (6 bases). Germline loops: CDR1 LNHDA, CDR2 SQIVND (reference sequence). V lost 6 bases and J lost 9, with 15 bases in between. The CDR3 sequence is 13 residues long. The CDR3 is CASSVGTGLEQFF. Here the CDR3 DNA reads TGTGCCAGTAGCGTTGGGACTGGGCTTGAGCAGTTCTTC.

This clone was observed a few times. The rearrangement links TRBV9 to TRBJ2-6; D unclear. The V and J ends lost 2 bases and 0 bases respectively, with 12 bases between them. Germline CDR1 SGDLS, CDR2 YYNGEE. This CDR3 comprises 17 residues. CDR3 sequence reads: CASSVATILSGANVLTF. CDR3 sequence (DNA): TGTGCCAGCAGCGTCGCCACAATCCTCTCTGGGGCCAACGTCCTGACTTTC.

The chain uses TRBV18 and TRBJ1-5, with a possible D match to TRBD1 (5 bases). V was cut by 3 bases and J by 4 bases, with 10 bases left in between. This CDR3 has 14 amino acids. CDR1 KGHSH and CDR2 LQKENI come from the germline V gene. CDR3 DNA sequence: TGTGCCAGCTCACCTCGACAGCATAATCAGCCCCAGCATTTT. Its protein product is CASSPRQHNQPQHF.

The rearrangement joins TRBV6-1 to TRBJ1-2; D may be TRBD1 (6 bases). The CDR3 has 13 amino acids. V dropped 5 bases and J dropped 3 bases, with 10 bases sitting between them. CDR1 MNHNS and CDR2 SASEGT come from the germline V gene. The CDR3 coding sequence is TGTGCCAGCAGTCCACAGGGCTACTATGGCTACACCTTC. Amino acids: CASSPQGYYGYTF.

As concerns this clone: The CDR3 ends on some other residue instead of the conserved phenylalanine or tryptophan, so this is likely a read error. The DNA is omitted, as the CDR3 cannot be located on it reliably, and the CDR3 follows TCRdb's listing. The V call is TRBV19, the J call TRBJ2-7; the table's D call, TRBD2, has no DNA check behind it. The germline V gene encodes CDR1 LNHDA and CDR2 SQIVND (reference sequence). The CDR3 is 12 amino acids in total, end residues counted. The CDR3 spells CASSKPIAGGSI.

The chain joins TRBV6-5 to TRBJ1-6, with a possible D match to TRBD1 (5 bases). Trimming left V 1 base short and J 10 bases short, with 17 bases between. CDR1 and CDR2 from the germline V gene are MNHEY and SVGAGI. There are 16 residues in the CDR3. This chain's CDR3 is CASSYWRGGGGSPLHF. The CDR3 DNA reads as TGTGCCAGCAGTTACTGGAGGGGCGGGGGAGGGTCACCCCTCCACTTT.

The rearrangement uses TRBV27 and TRBJ1-6, with 9 bases fitting TRBD1. Losses at the gene ends were 3 bases for V and 9 bases for J; bases not matched to a gene: 6. The CDR3 has 15 amino acids. Germline V CDR1 and CDR2: MNHEY, SMNVEV (reference sequence). Here the CDR3 reads CASSFITGGISPLHF. CDR3 in DNA: TGTGCCAGCAGTTTTATAACAGGGGGCATTTCACCCCTCCACTTT.

This clone was detected once. The rearrangement links TRBV18 to TRBJ1-1, with 7 bases aligning to TRBD1. The V gene end was trimmed by 6 bases and the J gene end by 9 bases; junction bases not matched to a gene: 10. The CDR3 runs to 13 residues. Germline lookup yields CDR1 KGHSH and CDR2 LQKENI. In DNA form, the CDR3 reads TGTGCCAGCTCTCTCGGACAGGATCAGAAAGCTTTCTTT. Protein product: CASSLGQDQKAFF.